The 24 T cell receptor beta chains given below trace back to one sample, sequenced in a study of human T cells and chemical hapten exposure. TCRdb re-called the RACE reads with MiXCR, one entry per CDR3 protein. The data show 70,000 to 90,000 distinct CDR3 sequences, under 11% seen once. Stated time point: patch test 2, 6 weeks after DPC sensitization. Documented treatment: therapeutic diphenylcyclopropenone sensitization with weekly scalp DPC. The sequenced sample was whole blood, obtained in connection with sensitization to the hapten diphenylcyclopropenone (DPC). These receptors came from a woman aged 45-65 years with alopecia areata. Some clones in this sample may be carry-over from other donors' samples.

This clonotype was detected a few times. The rearrangement joins TRBV3-1 to TRBJ1-1; D uncertain. V was trimmed by 4 bases and J by 5 bases, leaving 11 bases between them. Germline V lookup: CDR1 LGHDT, CDR2 YNNKEL (reference sequence). The CDR3 has 13 residues. The CDR3: CASSPLSGTEAFF. The CDR3 nucleotides read TGTGCCAGCAGCCCTTTATCGGGGACTGAAGCTTTCTTT.

This clonotype was seen a few times. V is TRBV3-1 and J is TRBJ1-6; no definite D call. V shed 7 bases and J shed 7 bases, with 20 bases lying between them. Germline V gene sequence: CDR1 LGHDT, CDR2 YNNKEL (reference sequence). The CDR3 loop spans 16 amino acids. CDR3 nucleotides: TGTGCCAGCACCCCCCGGCCACGCCCGGGAAATTCACCCCTCCACTTT. Translated, it gives CASTPRPRPGNSPLHF.

In its sample, this clonotype was seen many times. The V and J genes are TRBV27 and TRBJ2-7; no clear D gene. CDR1 and CDR2 from the germline V gene are MNHEY and SMNVEV (reference sequence). V dropped 5 bases and J dropped 2 bases, with 4 bases sitting between them. The CDR3 is 11 residues long. CDR3 nucleotide sequence: TGTGCCAGCAGTGCCCCCTACGAGCAGTACTTC. Translated, it gives CASSAPYEQYF.

Ten or more counts support this clonotype. This chain uses TRBV20-1 with TRBJ2-1; 8 nucleotides agree with TRBD2. This CDR3 is 14 amino acids long. Trimming at V came to 6 bases and at J to 3 bases, leaving 7 bases not matched to a gene. The germline gives CDR1 DFQATT, CDR2 SNEGSKA (reference sequence). The DNA of the CDR3 is TGCAGTGCCCTCTTAGCGGGGTACTACAATGAGCAGTTCTTC. Protein: CSALLAGYYNEQFF.

This clonotype was found many times. One end of the junction fails to match germline, which may point to a read error. Here the CDR3 reads CGVSGRGGPDTQYF. In DNA form, the CDR3 reads TGCGGGGTTAGCGGGAGAGGGGGACCAGATACGCAGTATTTT. This chain connects TRBV19 to TRBJ2-3; 9 nucleotides match TRBD2. The CDR3 spans 14 residues. Germline CDR1 and CDR2: LNHDA and SQIVND (reference sequence).

This chain joins TRBV29-1 and TRBJ1-4; D unresolved. Germline CDR1 is SQVTM and CDR2 is ANQGSEA. Trimming shortened V by 4 bases and J by 7 bases, and 10 bases separated the two germline ends. The CDR3 consists of 12 residues. The DNA of the CDR3 is TGCAGCGTTGCCCACGGCGTTGAAAAACTGTTTTTT. Protein product: CSVAHGVEKLFF.

The CDR3 region is CASSPSRGGEETQYF. CDR3 bases: TGTGCCAGCAGCCCTAGTCGCGGGGGCGAGGAGACCCAGTACTTC. This chain joins TRBV13 and TRBJ2-5; the D gene is possibly TRBD2 (7 bases). The V and J ends lost 5 bases and 5 bases respectively, with 18 bases between them. Per the germline V gene, CDR1 is PRHDT and CDR2 is FYEKMQ (reference sequence). The CDR3 has 15 residues.

In its sample, this clonotype was seen many times. J is TRBJ1-1 and V is TRBV5-1; D gene unclear. CDR1 and CDR2 (germline): SGHRS, YFSETQ. Trimming stripped 0 bases from V and 6 bases from J, with 6 bases between. This CDR3 has 12 residues. CDR3 sequence: CASSLGSSEAFF. CDR3 DNA: TGCGCCAGCAGCTTGGGATCGTCTGAAGCTTTCTTT.

The chain links TRBV3-1 to TRBJ2-4, with D tentatively TRBD2 (6 bases). The CDR3 extends over 14 amino acids. Germline V lookup: CDR1 LGHDT, CDR2 YNNKEL (reference sequence). Trimming removed 3 bases from V and 2 bases from J, with 8 bases in between. The chain's CDR3 is CASSQAGTKNIQYF. CDR3 sequence (DNA): TGTGCCAGCAGCCAGGCGGGAACCAAAAACATTCAGTACTTC.

This clonotype was counted at least ten times. The chain has TRBV2 and TRBJ2-1; either TRBD1 or TRBD2 may supply D (6 bases each). Trimming removed 8 bases from V and 5 bases from J, with 13 bases in between. Germline V lookup: CDR1 SNHLY, CDR2 FYNNEI. The CDR3 spans 13 residues. This CDR3 is CASRRGRDNEQFF. The CDR3 DNA reads as TGTGCCAGCCGTCGGGGGCGAGACAATGAGCAGTTCTTC.

A few counts support this clonotype. The CDR3, as DNA: TGTGCCAGCAGCCGACAAGGGACTACCAACACCGGGGAGCTGTTTTTT. It specifies CASSRQGTTNTGELFF. The chain joins TRBV11-2 to TRBJ2-2, with TRBD2 matching over 7 bases. V trimming: 5 bases; J trimming: 2 bases; junction bases outside the gene matches: 8. This CDR3 has 16 amino acids. The germline V gene has CDR1 SGHAT and CDR2 FQNNGV.

This sequence joins TRBV6-2 or TRBV6-3 and TRBJ2-3; 11 bases are shared with TRBD2. V was pared by 5 bases and J by 0 bases, with 4 bases of the junction left unmatched. Germline CDR1 is MNHEY and CDR2 is SVGEGT. The CDR3 totals 16 residues. CDR3 protein: CASSPRTSGSTDTQYF. As DNA, the CDR3 is TGTGCCAGCAGTCCACGGACTAGCGGGAGCACAGATACGCAGTATTTT.

This clonotype has ten or more counts. DNA of the CDR3: TGTGCCAGCAGCCAAGATCGGGGGGAGTATAATTCACCCCTCCACTTT. Amino acid sequence: CASSQDRGEYNSPLHF. The chain couples TRBV3-1 to TRBJ1-6; tentative D call: TRBD1 (5 bases). The germline CDR1 and CDR2 sequences are LGHDT and YNNKEL (reference sequence). V lost 0 bases, J lost 4 bases, and 10 bases lay in between. The CDR3 runs 16 residues. Full variable domain (missing parts from reference TRBV3-1 and TRBJ1-6): DTAVSQTPKYLVTQMGNDKSIKCEQNLGHDTMYWYKQDSKKFLKIMFSYNNKELIINETVPNRFSPKSPDKAHLNLHINSLELGDSAVYFCASSQDRGEYNSPLHFGNGTRLTVT.

This clonotype was detected a few times. CDR3 loop: CASSEYSGRVLGGYNEQFF. The CDR3 DNA sequence: TGTGCCAGCAGTGAATATAGCGGGAGGGTCCTAGGGGGGTACAATGAGCAGTTCTTC. The chain is built from TRBV2 and TRBJ2-1; 11 bases agree with TRBD2. Unmatched junction bases numbered 13, after V lost 2 bases and J lost 4 bases. The CDR3 covers 19 residues. CDR1 is SNHLY and CDR2 is FYNNEI in the germline V gene.

The rearrangement links TRBV3-1 to TRBJ2-1, with 12 bases matching TRBD2. Germline trimming cut 1 base from V and 13 bases from J; bases unmatched to any gene: 2. CDR1 is LGHDT, CDR2 YNNKEL, per germline (reference sequence). The CDR3 covers 13 residues. The CDR3 is CASSQGTSGAQFF. The DNA for the CDR3 is TGTGCCAGCAGCCAAGGGACTAGCGGGGCCCAGTTCTTC.

This chain connects TRBV4-1 to TRBJ1-6, with TRBD1 matching 7 bases. The CDR3 runs to 14 residues. J lost 7 bases, V lost 8 bases, and 8 bases had no gene match. Germline V gene data show CDR1 as MGHRA and CDR2 as YSYEKL. The CDR3 is CASRIGGLNSPLHF. DNA of the CDR3: TGCGCCAGCCGGATAGGGGGCTTGAATTCACCCCTCCACTTT.

V usage is TRBV5-1 and J usage is TRBJ2-1, with 10 bases lining up with TRBD1. Germline V gene data show CDR1 as SGHRS and CDR2 as YFSETQ. The V gene end was trimmed by 4 bases and the J gene end by 8 bases; junction bases not matched to a gene: 12. CDR3 length: 16 residues. The CDR3 spells CASSPLTGGNSDEQFF. CDR3 sequence (DNA): TGCGCCAGCAGCCCGTTGACAGGGGGCAATTCAGATGAGCAGTTCTTC. The whole variable domain, filled in from reference TRBV5-1 and TRBJ2-1, reads KAGVTQTPRYLIKTRGQQVTLSCSPISGHRSVSWYQQTPGQGLQFLFEYFSETQRNKGNFPGRFSGRQFSNSRSEMNVSTLELGDSALYLCASSPLTGGNSDEQFFGPGTRLTVL.

This clonotype was counted a few times. The V call is TRBV5-1, the J call TRBJ1-1, with D perhaps matching TRBD1 (6 bases). Trimming pared 0 bases from V and 11 bases from J, leaving 14 bases between. CDR3 length equals 13 residues. Germline lookup yields CDR1 SGHRS and CDR2 YFSETQ. The CDR3 here is CASSLDAGGEAFF. CDR3 coding DNA: TGCGCCAGCAGCTTGGACGCCGGGGGCGAGGCTTTCTTT.

V is TRBV5-1 and J is TRBJ2-2, with no clear D. CDR3 size: 14 residues. Germline-derived CDR1 and CDR2 are SGHRS and YFSETQ. V gave up 9 bases and J gave up 3 bases, with 15 bases separating them. In nucleotides, the CDR3 is TGCGCCACCAAGGCCTCAGGAGACACCGGGGAGCTGTTTTTT. Amino acids: CATKASGDTGELFF.

This clonotype was seen more than once but under ten times. The chain employs TRBV12-3 or TRBV12-4 and TRBJ1-1, with 8 bases that match TRBD1. This CDR3 has 14 amino acids. The junction had 7 bases not matched to a gene; V was cut back by 6 bases and J by 4 bases. CDR3 sequence: CASRRRQGTTEAFF. CDR3 in DNA: TGTGCCAGCAGACGCCGACAGGGGACCACTGAAGCTTTCTTT.

This clonotype has more than one count but fewer than ten. V usage is TRBV24-1 and J usage is TRBJ2-1; no clear D gene. Germline CDR1 is KGHDR and CDR2 is SFDVKD. This CDR3 spans 12 amino acids. Trimming removed 7 bases from V and 5 bases from J, with 8 bases in between. CDR3 sequence reads: CATRGPNNEQFF. CDR3 in DNA: TGTGCCACCAGGGGTCCAAACAATGAGCAGTTCTTC.

This clonotype has a single count. The chain joins TRBV7-7 to TRBJ2-1, with no clear D. V was cut by 1 base and J by 9 bases, with 10 bases left in between. The CDR3 totals 13 residues. CDR1 and CDR2 (germline): SSHAT, FNYEAQ (reference sequence). CDR3 loop: CASSLDRATEQFF. The CDR3 DNA reads TGTGCCAGCAGCTTAGATCGGGCGACTGAGCAGTTCTTC. The complete variable domain, with remaining parts taken from reference TRBV7-7 and TRBJ2-1, reads GAGVSQSPRYKVTKRGQDVTLRCDPISSHATLYWYQQALGQGPEFLTYFNYEAQPDKSGLPSDRFSAERPEGSISTLTIQRTEQRDSAMYRCASSLDRATEQFFGPGTRLTVL.

The rearrangement uses TRBV3-1 and TRBJ2-4; no clear D. V shed 1 base and J shed 0 bases, with 10 bases lying between them. The CDR3 sequence is 16 residues long. The germline V gene has CDR1 LGHDT and CDR2 YNNKEL (reference sequence). The chain's CDR3 is CASSQGSALAKNIQYF. The CDR3 bases are TGTGCCAGCAGCCAAGGTTCAGCTCTAGCCAAAAACATTCAGTACTTC.

The sample holds many counts of this clonotype. V is TRBV28 and J is TRBJ2-7; D call uncertain. Trimming removed 4 bases at V and 4 bases at J, with 8 bases between. The CDR3 consists of 12 residues. Germline CDR1 reads MDHEN; CDR2 reads SYDVKM. The CDR3: CASSSSRYEQYF. CDR3 nucleotide sequence: TGTGCCAGCAGTTCCTCCAGGTACGAGCAGTACTTC.